One and the same sample provided the 30 T cell receptor beta chains below, sequenced in a study of blood T cell repertoires in COVID-19 (dated by TCRdb to about 2020). The library relied on the immunoSEQ multiplex PCR assay. Sourced from immuneACCESS, this table was stored by TCRdb with only in-frame sequences that have V and J called. A share of the clones is absent; for the studies checked, an unresolved V gene accounts for under half, and the remainder has no known explanation. The sample table shows under 150,000 clones, and around 83% are seen once. The biggest ten clones account for more than 9.5% of the sample. Specimen: peripheral blood. These receptor sequences come from a man aged 40-49 years with active or convalescent COVID-19.

This chain uses TRBV18 with TRBJ1-6; D remains unclear. The CDR3 is made up of 16 amino acids. In germline, CDR1 is KGHSH, CDR2 LQKENI. Trimming left V 0 bases short and J 10 bases short, with 16 bases between. The CDR3 DNA reads TGTGCCAGCTCACCACCGAACGGAGGGATCCGATCACCCCTCCACTTT. Protein: CASSPPNGGIRSPLHF.

The CDR3 spells CASSHTSGGTYNEQFF. The CDR3 region has the DNA TGTGCCAGCAGCCACACTAGCGGGGGGACATACAATGAGCAGTTCTTC. The chain links TRBV11-2 to TRBJ2-1; 12 positions match TRBD2. In germline, CDR1 is SGHAT, CDR2 FQNNGV. V shed 5 bases and J 4 bases; nucleotides not matched to a gene: 6. CDR3 length: 16 amino acids.

This clone was recorded once. The V call is TRBV6-5, the J call TRBJ2-7; TRBD1 agrees at 10 bases. CDR1 is MNHEY, CDR2 SVGAGI, per germline. Trimming took 4 bases from V and 6 from J; bases not matched to a gene: 6. The CDR3 is made up of 14 amino acids. The CDR3 DNA follows: TGTGCCAGCAGTTGGGGACAGGGGCCGTCCGAGCAGTACTTC. Translated, it gives CASSWGQGPSEQYF.

The genes are TRBV5-1 and TRBJ2-5; D unclear. Trimming left V 2 bases short and J 3 bases short, with 5 bases between. There are 12 residues in the CDR3. The V gene's germline CDR1 is SGHRS and CDR2 YFSETQ. CDR3 DNA sequence: TGCGCCAGCAGCTTCGTAAAAGAGACCCAGTACTTC. Protein product: CASSFVKETQYF.

This clone was recorded a few times. The chain combines TRBV21-1 with TRBJ2-5; the D call TRBD2 from the table was never checked on the DNA. TRBV21-1 is termed a pseudogene. The CDR3 runs 18 residues. This chain's CDR3 is CASSKNEASGGAEETQYF. CDR3 coding DNA: TGTGCCAGCAGCAAAAACGAGGCTAGCGGGGGGGCAGAAGAGACCCAGTACTTC.

This clone has a handful of counts. The genes are TRBV5-6 and TRBJ2-1; 9 bases agree with TRBD1. This CDR3 contains 18 residues. Germline values: CDR1 SGHDT, CDR2 YYEEEE. V lost 4 bases and J lost 9; bases outside the gene matches: 20. For the CDR3, the DNA is TGTGCCAGCAGCCCGCCTGGACAGGGGATACTCCCCCACATTGAGCAGTTCTTC. Translating it yields CASSPPGQGILPHIEQFF.

The V and J genes are TRBV7-2 and TRBJ1-1; D possibly corresponds to TRBD1 (6 bases). The CDR3 runs 14 residues. The ends were cut back, 4 bases at V and 1 base at J, with 10 bases in the middle. Germline CDR1 SGHTA, CDR2 FQGNSA. CDR3 in amino acids: CASSSGQRNTEAFF. Written as DNA, the CDR3 is TGTGCCAGCAGCTCCGGACAGAGGAACACTGAAGCTTTCTTT.

The chain combines TRBV7-3 with TRBJ2-2; tentative D call: TRBD2 (6 bases). Trimming removed 10 bases from V and 0 bases from J, with 15 bases in between. CDR1 and CDR2 (germline): SGHTA, FQGTGA. CDR3 size: 15 residues. The DNA of the CDR3 is TGTGCCACAAGCCCCGGGACTGCGAACACCGGGGAGCTGTTTTTT. It specifies CATSPGTANTGELFF.

V usage is TRBV12-3 or TRBV12-4 and J usage is TRBJ2-1, with D possibly TRBD2 on 5 matching bases. The CDR3 totals 12 residues. Between the trimmed V and J ends, which lost 5 bases and 10 bases, there was a span of 12 bases. CDR3 sequence: CASSTTTGEQFF. The CDR3 DNA reads as TGTGCCAGCAGTACGACTACGGGAGAGCAGTTCTTC.

The V gene is TRBV5-6, the J gene TRBJ2-7, with D possibly matching TRBD2 (5 bases). The CDR3 runs to 12 residues. Germline CDR1 and CDR2: SGHDT and YYEEEE. Between the trimmed V and J ends, which lost 1 base and 4 bases, there was a span of 6 bases. In DNA, the CDR3 is TGTGCCAGCAGCTTGCCGGGGTACGAGCAGTACTTC. This codes for CASSLPGYEQYF. The variable domain in full, completed from reference TRBV5-6 and TRBJ2-7, reads DAGVTQSPTHLIKTRGQQVTLRCSPKSGHDTVSWYQQALGQGPQFIFQYYEEEERQRGNFPDRFSGHQFPNYSSELNVNALLLGDSALYLCASSLPGYEQYFGPGTRLTVT.

This clone was counted between two and nine times. This rearrangement joins TRBV18 to TRBJ2-7, with TRBD2 identical over 10 bases. V shed 0 bases, J shed 4 bases, and the junction held 3 bases outside the gene matches. The germline V gene has CDR1 KGHSH and CDR2 LQKENI. The CDR3 totals 15 residues. In DNA form, the CDR3 reads TGTGCCAGCTCACCACCGGTGACTAGCGGGTACGAGCAGTACTTC. This encodes CASSPPVTSGYEQYF.

DNA for the CDR3: TGCGCCAGCAGCCACGGCGGGACAGGGAAGGCCGGGGAGCTGTTTTTT. Translation: CASSHGGTGKAGELFF. The rearrangement joins TRBV4-1 to TRBJ2-2, with 9 bases fitting TRBD1. The CDR3 length is 16 residues. V lost 3 bases, J lost 6 bases, and 8 bases stayed unmatched. The germline gives CDR1 MGHRA, CDR2 YSYEKL.

The chain links TRBV7-2 to TRBJ1-1; possible D gene TRBD1, 5 bases. This CDR3 spans 15 amino acids. Trimming pared 5 bases from V and 0 bases from J, leaving 13 bases between. Germline V gene data show CDR1 as SGHTA and CDR2 as FQGNSA. The CDR3 bases are TGTGCCAGCAGCCCGAGGCAGGGTGTGAACACTGAAGCTTTCTTT. It translates to CASSPRQGVNTEAFF.

This chain joins TRBV18 and TRBJ2-7; TRBD2 might be the D (6 bases). Germline CDR1 is KGHSH and CDR2 is LQKENI. The V end was cut by 6 bases, the J end by 1 base, with 13 bases between. The CDR3 runs to 14 residues. The CDR3 bases are TGTGCCAGCTCTCTCTCCGGGGGATCCTACGAGCAGTACTTC. Protein sequence: CASSLSGGSYEQYF.

This clone was found once. The V and J genes are TRBV3-1 (or the pseudogene TRBV3-2) and TRBJ1-5; D call uncertain. This CDR3 spans 14 amino acids. V was shortened by 2 bases and J by 2 bases, with 7 bases between the two germline ends. Germline lookup yields CDR1 LGHDT and CDR2 YNNKEL (reference sequence). DNA of the CDR3: TGTGCCAGCAGCCAATGGGCAGGCAATCAGCCCCAGCATTTT. It yields the protein CASSQWAGNQPQHF.

The chain couples TRBV18 to TRBJ1-5; possibly TRBD1 for D (5 bases). The ends were cut back, 5 bases at V and 2 bases at J, with 13 bases in the middle. Germline CDR1 KGHSH, CDR2 LQKENI. CDR3 size: 15 residues. CDR3 DNA: TGTGCCAGCTCAGTCGCGGGGGACGGCAATCAGCCCCAGCATTTT. Protein sequence: CASSVAGDGNQPQHF.

The V call is TRBV11-2, the J call TRBJ2-5; D may be TRBD2 (5 bases). From germline, CDR1 is SGHAT and CDR2 FQNNGV. The CDR3 spans 14 residues. V dropped 5 bases and J dropped 5 bases, with 15 bases sitting between them. CDR3 sequence reads: CASSDGVSGETQYF. CDR3 DNA: TGTGCCAGCAGCGACGGGGTATCGGGGGAGACCCAGTACTTC.

The genes are TRBV7-2 and TRBJ2-3; D is unresolved. This CDR3 is built from 14 residues. With 1 base removed from V and 1 base from J, the gap between germline ends came to 6 bases. Germline V gene data show CDR1 as SGHTA and CDR2 as FQGNSA. The CDR3 DNA reads TGTGCCAGCAGCTTAGACTCCGGCACAGATACGCAGTATTTT. It translates to CASSLDSGTDTQYF. Full variable domain (outside the CDR3, taken from reference TRBV7-2 and TRBJ2-3): GAGVSQSPSNKVTEKGKDVELRCDPISGHTALYWYRQSLGQGLEFLIYFQGNSAPDKSGLPSDRFSAERTGGSVSTLTIQRTQQEDSAVYLCASSLDSGTDTQYFGPGTRLTVL.

This chain connects TRBV10-3 to TRBJ1-1, with D uncertain. Germline CDR1 reads ENHRY; CDR2 reads SYGVKD. V dropped 0 bases and J dropped 7 bases, with 9 bases sitting between them. The CDR3 totals 13 residues. In DNA, the CDR3 is TGTGCCATCAGTGAGTCCCCCGCGGGTGAAGCTTTCTTT. This translates into CAISESPAGEAFF.

This rearrangement joins TRBV30 to TRBJ1-1, with 10 bases aligning to TRBD1. In germline, CDR1 is GTSNPN, CDR2 SVGIG (reference sequence). This CDR3 comprises 13 residues. V was clipped by 1 base and J by 10 bases; unmatched bases: 6. The chain's CDR3 is CAWSGQGAGGAFF. CDR3 nucleotide sequence: TGTGCCTGGAGTGGACAGGGGGCGGGGGGAGCTTTCTTT.

J is TRBJ1-4 and V is TRBV19; D call uncertain. Germline CDR1 LNHDA, CDR2 SQIVND (reference sequence). V lost 10 bases and J lost 3, with 9 bases in between. The CDR3 loop spans 12 amino acids. As DNA, the CDR3 is TGTGCCACCACCTACGCTAATGAAAAACTGTTTTTT. Residues: CATTYANEKLFF.

The gene calls are TRBV7-2 and TRBJ2-7, with a possible D match to TRBD2 (5 bases). In germline, CDR1 is SGHTA, CDR2 FQGNSA. The germline V and J ends were trimmed by 3 bases and 0 bases, with 9 bases remaining between them. The CDR3 consists of 14 residues. The CDR3 sequence: CASSLGTSSYEQYF. In nucleotides, the CDR3 is TGTGCCAGCAGCTTGGGCACTAGCTCCTACGAGCAGTACTTC.

The V call is TRBV27, the J call TRBJ1-1, with 9 nucleotides matching TRBD1. Germline trimming cut 5 bases from V and 5 bases from J; bases unmatched to any gene: 9. Germline V CDR1 and CDR2: MNHEY, SMNVEV (reference sequence). The CDR3 contains 15 residues. The CDR3, as DNA: TGTGCCAGCAGTCGTAACAGGGGGCCGAGTACTGAAGCTTTCTTT. Protein: CASSRNRGPSTEAFF.

The V and J genes are TRBV27 and TRBJ2-7; 9 nucleotides line up with TRBD1. V dropped 3 bases and J dropped 2; count of bases not matched to a gene: 2. This CDR3 comprises 14 residues. The germline V gene has CDR1 MNHEY and CDR2 SMNVEV (reference sequence). The CDR3 is CASSFGTGPYEQYF. In DNA, the CDR3 is TGTGCCAGCAGTTTTGGGACAGGGCCCTACGAGCAGTACTTC.

The chain is built from TRBV30 and TRBJ2-5; 8 bases line up with TRBD2. This CDR3 is 16 amino acids long. Germline loops: CDR1 GTSNPN, CDR2 SVGIG (reference sequence). V shed 3 bases, J shed 3 bases, and the junction held 12 bases outside the gene matches. This chain's CDR3 is CAWRRRAGETEETQYF. CDR3 nucleotide sequence: TGTGCCTGGAGGAGGCGAGCGGGGGAGACCGAAGAGACCCAGTACTTC.

The rearrangement joins TRBV18 to TRBJ2-7; D possibly corresponds to TRBD1 (5 bases). V lost 0 bases to trimming and J lost 2 bases, with 8 bases between them. The CDR3 spans 14 residues. Germline loops: CDR1 KGHSH, CDR2 LQKENI. CDR3 in amino acids: CASSPPGAAYEQYF. The CDR3 coding sequence is TGTGCCAGCTCACCACCAGGGGCCGCCTACGAGCAGTACTTC.

The chain joins TRBV27 to TRBJ2-1; 9 bases line up with TRBD2. The CDR3 consists of 18 residues. Losses at the gene ends were 5 bases for V and 0 bases for J; bases not matched to a gene: 11. Germline loops: CDR1 MNHEY, CDR2 SMNVEV (reference sequence). The CDR3 loop is CASSTLAGDYPSYNEQFF. In nucleotides, the CDR3 is TGTGCCAGCAGTACACTAGCGGGTGACTACCCCTCCTACAATGAGCAGTTCTTC.

This chain uses TRBV30 with TRBJ2-4; D possibly corresponds to TRBD2 (7 bases). The V gene lost 3 bases and the J gene lost 6 bases, with 12 bases spanning the gap. The CDR3 consists of 13 residues. Germline CDR1 is GTSNPN and CDR2 is SVGIG (reference sequence). In DNA form, the CDR3 reads TGTGCCTGGAGGAATCGGGGGGCAAACATTCAGTACTTC. As protein: CAWRNRGANIQYF. The variable domain in full, completed from reference TRBV30 and TRBJ2-4, reads SQTIHQWPATLVQPVGSPLSLECTVEGTSNPNLYWYRQAAGRGLQLLFYSVGIGQISSEVPQNLSASRPQDRQFILSSKKLLLSDSGFYLCAWRNRGANIQYFGAGTRLSVL.

The chain employs TRBV19 and TRBJ2-2; TRBD1 is a possible D gene (6 bases). Germline V gene sequence: CDR1 LNHDA, CDR2 SQIVND (reference sequence). V lost 0 bases to trimming and J lost 1 base, with 9 bases between them. This CDR3 contains 16 residues. The CDR3: CASSIDRGLNTGELFF. CDR3 in DNA: TGTGCCAGTAGTATAGACAGGGGTTTGAACACCGGGGAGCTGTTTTTT.

This chain connects TRBV2 to TRBJ2-7; 7 nucleotides align to TRBD2. Germline lookup yields CDR1 SNHLY and CDR2 FYNNEI. The V segment lost 8 bases and the J segment 6 bases; nucleotides outside the gene matches: 10. CDR3 size: 13 residues. DNA of the CDR3: TGTGCCAGCGGACTAGGATCCACCTCCGAGCAGTACTTC. Protein product: CASGLGSTSEQYF.